What follows is one TCR beta chain and its context. RNA transcripts served as template for amplifying TCR beta CDR3 sequences. HTBI primers primed a first-round RT-PCR, and a second-round multiplex PCR followed. One entry per CDR3 protein results from TCRdb running MiXCR on the multiplex PCR reads. The sample yields about 1.2 million distinct CDR3 sequences, about 36% seen once. These data are taken from a study of Graves' ophthalmopathy and Graves' hyperthyroidism. This CDR3 has 13 amino acids. V lost 6 bases to trimming and J lost 1 base, with 12 bases between them. The germline V gene has CDR1 DFQATT and CDR2 SNEGSKA (reference sequence).

The TCR sequence derives from an adult man with Graves' hyperthyroidism. This chain connects TRBV20-1 to TRBJ1-1, with D perhaps TRBD1 (6 bases). The sequenced material came from peripheral blood or thyroid tissue (not recorded which). The CDR3 sequence is CSAPGHWNTEAFF. CDR3 nucleotide sequence: TGCAGTGCGCCGGGACACTGGAACACTGAAGCTTTCTTT.